These 13 T cell receptor beta chains were sequenced from one sample in a study of blood T cell repertoires in COVID-19. Assay: immunoSEQ multiplex PCR; the TCRdb copy retains only in-frame clones and omits some. The table lists about 270,000 clones, approximately 89% of them singletons. What was sequenced was peripheral blood. All receptors derive from a middle-aged man who had recovered from COVID-19.

In this sample, this clone turned up once. The chain employs TRBV5-4 and TRBJ2-4; 7 bases line up with TRBD1. Germline CDR1 SGHNT, CDR2 YYREEE (reference sequence). Trimming at V came to 4 bases and at J to 0 bases, leaving 4 bases not matched to a gene. The CDR3 length is 15 residues. For the CDR3, the DNA is TGTGCCAGCAGCACGGACAGGTTAGCCAAAAACATTCAGTACTTC. It specifies CASSTDRLAKNIQYF.

This rearrangement joins TRBV5-5 to TRBJ2-1, with a possible D match to TRBD2 (6 bases). CDR1 and CDR2 (germline): SGHKS, YYEKEE (reference sequence). Trimming cost V 5 bases and J 0 bases, with 15 bases left between them. The CDR3 extends over 16 amino acids. CDR3 sequence (DNA): TGTGCCAGCAGTAAGGGACTCCAAAGCTCCTACAATGAGCAGTTCTTC. It codes for CASSKGLQSSYNEQFF.

V is TRBV6-6 and J is TRBJ2-7, with 13 bases identical to TRBD2. The germline CDR1 and CDR2 sequences are MNHNY and SVGAGI (reference sequence). Unmatched junction bases numbered 2, after V lost 6 bases and J lost 3 bases. The CDR3 covers 14 residues. The CDR3 nucleotides read TGTGCCAGCAGCCGGACTAGCGGGGGCTACGAGCAGTACTTC. This sequence encodes CASSRTSGGYEQYF.

The genes are TRBV7-2 and TRBJ1-2; 7 bases agree with TRBD1. V trimming: 11 bases; J trimming: 8 bases; junction bases outside the gene matches: 14. Germline values: CDR1 SGHTA, CDR2 FQGNSA. The CDR3 contains 13 residues. DNA for the CDR3: TGTGCCGTACAAAAGGGGGCCTCTCTGGGCTACACCTTC. Amino acids: CAVQKGASLGYTF.

In this sample, this clone turned up a few times. This sequence joins TRBV24-1 and TRBJ2-1; 7 bases agree with TRBD1. The germline V gene has CDR1 KGHDR and CDR2 SFDVKD. This CDR3 is 16 amino acids long. Germline trimming cut 3 bases from V and 3 bases from J; bases unmatched to any gene: 7. CDR3 region: CATSDPKGGGYNEQFF. Written as DNA, the CDR3 is TGTGCCACCAGTGATCCCAAAGGGGGCGGCTACAATGAGCAGTTCTTC.

This chain connects TRBV27 to TRBJ2-1, with TRBD2 as a possible D gene (5 bases). Germline V CDR1 and CDR2: MNHEY, SMNVEV (reference sequence). The CDR3 totals 14 residues. Trimming took off 2 bases at V and 9 bases at J, with 14 bases between the two ends. The CDR3 reads CASSLAGLPPEQFF. The CDR3 nucleotides are TGTGCCAGCAGTTTAGCGGGTCTCCCCCCTGAGCAGTTCTTC.

This chain links TRBV27 with TRBJ2-1; 8 bases match TRBD2. The length of the CDR3 is 16 residues. In germline, CDR1 is MNHEY, CDR2 SMNVEV (reference sequence). V dropped 6 bases and J dropped 4; count of bases not matched to a gene: 11. DNA of the CDR3: TGTGCCAGCAGCCTAAGAACTAGCGGATCTTACAATGAGCAGTTCTTC. Protein sequence: CASSLRTSGSYNEQFF.

V gene TRBV4-1 combines with J gene TRBJ2-3; TRBD2 agrees at 8 bases. The CDR3 extends over 18 amino acids. V gave up 0 bases and J gave up 0 bases; unmatched junction bases: 8. Germline CDR1 is MGHRA and CDR2 is YSYEKL. The CDR3 loop reads CASSQDGTRGISTDTQYF. DNA of the CDR3: TGCGCCAGCAGCCAAGACGGGACTAGGGGAATAAGCACAGATACGCAGTATTTT.

The rearrangement joins TRBV2 to TRBJ2-5; D is perhaps TRBD2 (5 bases). Trimming shortened V by 5 bases and J by 7 bases, and 5 bases separated the two germline ends. The CDR3 is 10 amino acids. Germline assignment: CDR1 SNHLY and CDR2 FYNNEI. The CDR3 DNA follows: TGTGCCAGCAGTCGGGGGACCCAGTACTTC. Its protein is CASSRGTQYF.

The V and J genes are TRBV27 and TRBJ1-2; D is uncertain. Germline V CDR1 and CDR2: MNHEY, SMNVEV (reference sequence). This CDR3 has 14 amino acids. Trimming stripped 6 bases from V and 5 bases from J, with 16 bases between. For the CDR3, the DNA is TGTGCCAGCAGCCTCGGACGGGGATTGTATGGCTACACCTTC. Translation gives CASSLGRGLYGYTF.

The chain is built from TRBV2 and TRBJ1-1; D is perhaps TRBD1 (6 bases). The V end lost 6 bases, the J end lost 4 bases, and 18 bases lay between the germline ends. This CDR3 is 15 amino acids long. Germline V gene sequence: CDR1 SNHLY, CDR2 FYNNEI. CDR3 in DNA: TGTGCCAGCAGCTACGGACAGCTCCTCTTCACTGAAGCTTTCTTT. The encoded protein is CASSYGQLLFTEAFF.

The chain employs TRBV30 and TRBJ1-3; D is uncertain. CDR1 and CDR2 from the germline V gene are GTSNPN and SVGIG (reference sequence). Deletions cut 4 bases from V and 4 bases from J, with 11 bases between. The CDR3 consists of 13 residues. The CDR3 region is CAWTMSGGNTIYF. CDR3 nucleotides: TGTGCCTGGACTATGAGCGGAGGAAACACCATATATTTT. The variable domain in full, completed from reference TRBV30 and TRBJ1-3, reads SQTIHQWPATLVQPVGSPLSLECTVEGTSNPNLYWYRQAAGRGLQLLFYSVGIGQISSEVPQNLSASRPQDRQFILSSKKLLLSDSGFYLCAWTMSGGNTIYFGEGSWLTVV.

This clone has a handful of counts. The chain carries TRBV5-1 and TRBJ2-1; 12 nucleotides match TRBD2. J lost 3 bases, V lost 4 bases, and 8 bases had no gene match. Germline CDR1 is SGHRS and CDR2 is YFSETQ. CDR3 length: 17 residues. The CDR3 is CASSPGSLAGGYNEQFF. The CDR3, as DNA: TGCGCCAGCAGCCCCGGCTCACTAGCGGGAGGCTACAATGAGCAGTTCTTC. Using reference TRBV5-1 and TRBJ2-1 for the parts outside the CDR3, the full variable domain is KAGVTQTPRYLIKTRGQQVTLSCSPISGHRSVSWYQQTPGQGLQFLFEYFSETQRNKGNFPGRFSGRQFSNSRSEMNVSTLELGDSALYLCASSPGSLAGGYNEQFFGPGTRLTVL.